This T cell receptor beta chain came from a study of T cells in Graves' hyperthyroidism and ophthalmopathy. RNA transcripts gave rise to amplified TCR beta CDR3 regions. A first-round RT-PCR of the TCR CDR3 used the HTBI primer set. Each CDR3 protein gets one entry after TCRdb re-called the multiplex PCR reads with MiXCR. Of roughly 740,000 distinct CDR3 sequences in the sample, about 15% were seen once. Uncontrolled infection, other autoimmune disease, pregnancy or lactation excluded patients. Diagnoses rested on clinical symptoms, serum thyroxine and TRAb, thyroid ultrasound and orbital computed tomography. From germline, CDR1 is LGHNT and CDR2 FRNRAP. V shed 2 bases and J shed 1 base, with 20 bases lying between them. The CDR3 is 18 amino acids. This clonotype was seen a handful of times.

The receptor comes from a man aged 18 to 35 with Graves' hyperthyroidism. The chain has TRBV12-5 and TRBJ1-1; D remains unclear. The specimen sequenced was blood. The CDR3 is CASGLRAAWELENTEAFF. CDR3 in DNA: TGTGCTAGTGGTTTGAGGGCGGCATGGGAGTTGGAGAACACTGAAGCTTTCTTT.